This T cell receptor beta chain was found in a study of blood T cell repertoires in COVID-19. This CDR3 has 16 amino acids. The germline CDR1 and CDR2 sequences are MNHEY and SVGAGI. The V end lost 4 bases, the J end lost 7 bases, and 20 bases lay between the germline ends. TCRdb keeps only in-frame clones here, not all; method: immunoSEQ multiplex PCR. The sample carries around 200,000 clones, about 80% recorded once. The origin of this receptor is a man in his thirties or forties with active or convalescent COVID-19. The chain is built from TRBV6-5 and TRBJ1-5; D perhaps matches TRBD1 (5 bases). Material: peripheral blood. DNA for the CDR3: TGTGCCAGCAGTTCCCTCGGGACTCAGGGACGCCAGCCCCAGCATTTT. It translates to CASSSLGTQGRQPQHF.